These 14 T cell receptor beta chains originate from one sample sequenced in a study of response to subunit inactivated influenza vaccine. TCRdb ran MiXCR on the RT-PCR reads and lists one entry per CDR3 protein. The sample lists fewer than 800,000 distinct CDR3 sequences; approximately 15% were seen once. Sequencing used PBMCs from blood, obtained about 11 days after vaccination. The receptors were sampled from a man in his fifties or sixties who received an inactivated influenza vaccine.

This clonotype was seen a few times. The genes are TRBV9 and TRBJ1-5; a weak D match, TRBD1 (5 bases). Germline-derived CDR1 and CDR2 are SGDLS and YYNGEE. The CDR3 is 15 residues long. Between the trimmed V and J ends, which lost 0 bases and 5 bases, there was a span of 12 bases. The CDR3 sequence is CASSVGSTGDQPQHF. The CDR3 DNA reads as TGTGCCAGCAGCGTAGGGTCAACAGGTGATCAGCCCCAGCATTTT.

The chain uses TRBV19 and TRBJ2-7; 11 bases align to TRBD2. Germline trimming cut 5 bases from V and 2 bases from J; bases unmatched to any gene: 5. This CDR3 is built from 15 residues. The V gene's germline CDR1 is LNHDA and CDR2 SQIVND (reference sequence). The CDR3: CASSPGLAETYEQYF. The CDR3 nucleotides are TGTGCCAGTAGTCCGGGACTAGCGGAAACCTACGAGCAGTACTTC.

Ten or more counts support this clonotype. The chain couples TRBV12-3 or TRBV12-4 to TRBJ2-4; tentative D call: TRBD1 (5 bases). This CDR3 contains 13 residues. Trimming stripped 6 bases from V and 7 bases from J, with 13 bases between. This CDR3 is CASRQAVRNIQYF. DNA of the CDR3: TGTGCCAGCAGACAGGCGGTTCGGAACATTCAGTACTTC.

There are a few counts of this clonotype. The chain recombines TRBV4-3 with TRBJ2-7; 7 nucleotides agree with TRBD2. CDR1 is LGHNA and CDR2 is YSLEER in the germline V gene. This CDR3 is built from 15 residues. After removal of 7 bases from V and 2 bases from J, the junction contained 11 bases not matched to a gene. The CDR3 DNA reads TGCGCCAGCACTTACTCGGCTAGCGGTCCCTACGAGCAGTACTTC. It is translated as CASTYSASGPYEQYF.

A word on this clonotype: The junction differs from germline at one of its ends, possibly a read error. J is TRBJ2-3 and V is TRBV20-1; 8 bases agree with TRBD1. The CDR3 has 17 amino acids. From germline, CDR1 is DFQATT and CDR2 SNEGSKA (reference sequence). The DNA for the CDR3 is TGCTGTGCTAGAGGCGCCCAACAGGGGGAGCACACAGATACGCAGTATTTT. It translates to CCARGAQQGEHTDTQYF.

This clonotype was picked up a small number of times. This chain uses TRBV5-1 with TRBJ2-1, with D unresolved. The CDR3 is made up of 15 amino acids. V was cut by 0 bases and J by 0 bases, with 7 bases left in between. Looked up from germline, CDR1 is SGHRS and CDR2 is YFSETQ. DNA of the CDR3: TGCGCCAGCAGCTTGGACACCCCCTCCTACAATGAGCAGTTCTTC. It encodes CASSLDTPSYNEQFF.

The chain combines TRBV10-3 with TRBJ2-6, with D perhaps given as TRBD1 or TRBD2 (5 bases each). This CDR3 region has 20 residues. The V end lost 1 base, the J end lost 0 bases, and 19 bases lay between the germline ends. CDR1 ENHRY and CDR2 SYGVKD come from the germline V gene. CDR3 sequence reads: CAISEFTGADTFSGANVLTF. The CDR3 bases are TGTGCCATCAGTGAGTTTACCGGGGCGGATACTTTCTCTGGGGCCAACGTCCTGACTTTC.

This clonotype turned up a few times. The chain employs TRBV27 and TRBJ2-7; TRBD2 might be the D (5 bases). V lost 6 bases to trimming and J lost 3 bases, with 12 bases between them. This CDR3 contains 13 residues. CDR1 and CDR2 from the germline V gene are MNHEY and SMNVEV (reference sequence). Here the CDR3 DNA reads TGTGCCAGCAGCCCCCACCGGGACTACGAGCAGTACTTC. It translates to CASSPHRDYEQYF.

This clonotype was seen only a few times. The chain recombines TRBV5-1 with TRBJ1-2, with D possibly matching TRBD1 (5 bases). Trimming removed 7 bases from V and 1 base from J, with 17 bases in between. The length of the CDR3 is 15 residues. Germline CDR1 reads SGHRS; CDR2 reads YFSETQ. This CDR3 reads CASGNQPTVNYGYTF. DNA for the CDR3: TGCGCCAGCGGCAATCAACCGACAGTTAACTATGGCTACACCTTC.

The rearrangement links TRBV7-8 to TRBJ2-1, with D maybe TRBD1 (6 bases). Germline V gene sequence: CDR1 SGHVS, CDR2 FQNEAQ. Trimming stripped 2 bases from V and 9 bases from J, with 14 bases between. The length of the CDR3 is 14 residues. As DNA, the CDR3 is TGTGCCAGCAGCTTATTGGGGGCTCGGGGTGAGCAGTTCTTC. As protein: CASSLLGARGEQFF. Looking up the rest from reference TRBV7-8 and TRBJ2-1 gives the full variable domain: GAGVSQSPRYKVAKRGQDVALRCDPISGHVSLFWYQQALGQGPEFLTYFQNEAQLDKSGLPSDRFFAERPEGSVSTLKIQRTQQEDSAVYLCASSLLGARGEQFFGPGTRLTVL.

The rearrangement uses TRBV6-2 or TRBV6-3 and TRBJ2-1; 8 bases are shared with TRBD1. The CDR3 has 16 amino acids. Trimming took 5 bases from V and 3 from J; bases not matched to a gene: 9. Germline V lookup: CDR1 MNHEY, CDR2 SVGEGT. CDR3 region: CASSKGPGQVYNEQFF. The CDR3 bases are TGTGCCAGCAGTAAGGGACCGGGACAGGTCTACAATGAGCAGTTCTTC.

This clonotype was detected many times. The CDR3 is CASSLDGETQYF. In nucleotides, the CDR3 is TGTGCCAGCAGCTTAGATGGGGAGACCCAGTACTTC. The chain is built from TRBV7-2 and TRBJ2-5; D unresolved. The CDR3 consists of 12 residues. Germline V gene lookup returns CDR1 SGHTA and CDR2 FQGNSA. Trimming stripped 1 base from V and 5 bases from J, with 5 bases between.

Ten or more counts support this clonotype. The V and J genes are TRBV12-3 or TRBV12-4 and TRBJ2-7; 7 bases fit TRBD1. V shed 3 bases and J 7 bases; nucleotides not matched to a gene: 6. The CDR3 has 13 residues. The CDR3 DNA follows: TGTGCCAGCAGTTTTGGACAGGTTCGAGAGCAGTACTTC. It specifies CASSFGQVREQYF.

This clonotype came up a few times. CDR3 coding DNA: TGTGCCAGCAGTTTTCACCCCCCCGGAGGGATGGGGTCCAATGAGCAGTTCTTC. This sequence encodes CASSFHPPGGMGSNEQFF. The genes are TRBV12-3 or TRBV12-4 and TRBJ2-1; possibly TRBD2 for D (6 bases). Trimming removed 3 bases at V and 6 bases at J, with 24 bases between. There are 18 residues in the CDR3.